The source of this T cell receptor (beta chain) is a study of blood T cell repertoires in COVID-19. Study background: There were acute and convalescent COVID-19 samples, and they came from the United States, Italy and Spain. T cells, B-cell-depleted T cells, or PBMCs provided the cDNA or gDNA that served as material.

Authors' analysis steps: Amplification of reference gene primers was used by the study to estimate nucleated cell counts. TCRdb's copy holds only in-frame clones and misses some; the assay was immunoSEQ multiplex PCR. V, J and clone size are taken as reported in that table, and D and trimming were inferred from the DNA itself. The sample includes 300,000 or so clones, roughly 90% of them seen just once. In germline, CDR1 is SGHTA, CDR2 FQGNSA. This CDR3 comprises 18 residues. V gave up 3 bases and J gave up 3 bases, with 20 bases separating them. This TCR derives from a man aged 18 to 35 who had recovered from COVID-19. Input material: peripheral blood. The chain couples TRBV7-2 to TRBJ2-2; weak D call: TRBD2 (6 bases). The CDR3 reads CASSLEARSGRYTGELFF. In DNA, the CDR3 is TGTGCCAGCAGCTTGGAGGCCCGCAGCGGGCGGTACACCGGGGAGCTGTTTTTT.